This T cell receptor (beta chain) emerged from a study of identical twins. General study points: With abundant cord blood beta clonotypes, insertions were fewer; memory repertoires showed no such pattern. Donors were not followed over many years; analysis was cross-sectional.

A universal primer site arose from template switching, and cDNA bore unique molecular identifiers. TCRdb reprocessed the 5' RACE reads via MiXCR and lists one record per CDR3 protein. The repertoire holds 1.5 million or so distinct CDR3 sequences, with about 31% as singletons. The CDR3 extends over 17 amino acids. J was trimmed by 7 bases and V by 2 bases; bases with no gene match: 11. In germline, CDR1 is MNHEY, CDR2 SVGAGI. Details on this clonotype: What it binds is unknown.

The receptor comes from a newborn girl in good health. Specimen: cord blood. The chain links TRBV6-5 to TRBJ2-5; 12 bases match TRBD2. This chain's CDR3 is CASSYGPRTSGIGTQYF. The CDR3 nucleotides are TGTGCCAGCAGTTACGGTCCACGGACTAGCGGGATAGGGACCCAGTACTTC.